Sequencing of this TCR beta chain was carried out in a study of regulatory T cells in long-lasting Graves disease. Time point denoted: newly diagnosed GD, antithyroid drugs for less than 3 months. Construction of the TCR library relied on RNA isolated from PBMCs. The CDR3 contains 15 residues. Germline-derived CDR1 and CDR2 are DFQATT and SNEGSKA (reference sequence). The V and J ends lost 3 bases and 7 bases, in that order; junction bases with no gene match: 9. The table lists this clonotype with many counts. According to the study, TCR beta libraries were built with iRepertoire HTBI primers and CDR3-region Arm-PCR. Each CDR3 protein is one row after TCRdb ran MiXCR on the multiplex PCR reads. The sample lists roughly 610,000 distinct CDR3 sequences; 15% to 20% were seen once. This sample was also put to use in a study of T cells in Graves' hyperthyroidism and ophthalmopathy.

V is TRBV20-1 and J is TRBJ1-4; 9 nucleotides line up with TRBD1. The sequences come from peripheral blood mononuclear cells (PBMCs), collected at new diagnosis, from a patient treated with antithyroid drugs. This receptor was identified in a man aged 18 to 35 with Graves disease. The CDR3 is CSASPGTGIGEKLFF. The CDR3 bases are TGCAGTGCTAGCCCCGGGACAGGGATAGGTGAAAAACTGTTTTTT.